This T cell receptor beta chain derives from a study of CD8 T cells in ankylosing spondylitis. This clonotype has at least ten counts. Its antigen remains unknown. Study results and caveats: Reactive arthritis synovial fluid and blood previously showed some of these motif variants. Within ankylosing spondylitis blood, a TCR beta motif made up of eight or nine highly homologous variants appeared to be characteristic.

The CDR3 is made up of 14 amino acids. V shed 3 bases and J shed 2 bases, with 8 bases lying between them. TCRdb passed the 5' RACE reads through MiXCR, listing each CDR3 protein once. This sample has around 99,000 distinct CDR3 sequences, with about 8.1% found just once. The source is a male donor with ankylosing spondylitis or in good health (not recorded which). The sequenced sample was blood, either unsorted or a sorted T cell fraction (not recorded which). The chain employs TRBV7-1 and TRBJ2-1; perhaps TRBD1 as D (6 bases). TRBV7-1 is an ORF; its function is uncertain. CDR3 bases: TGTGCCAGCAGCTCCCAGGGGCCCTACAATGAGCAGTTCTTC. Encoded protein: CASSSQGPYNEQFF.